One sample yielded the 29 T cell receptor beta chains listed below, sequenced in a study of human T cells and chemical hapten exposure. Time point noted: patch test 2, 6 weeks after DPC sensitization. The treatment is: therapeutic diphenylcyclopropenone sensitization with weekly scalp DPC. TCRdb reprocessed the RACE reads with MiXCR, giving one entry per CDR3 protein. The sample consists of roughly 380,000 distinct CDR3 sequences, around 6% of them appearing once. Sequencing used whole blood, obtained in connection with sensitization to the hapten diphenylcyclopropenone (DPC). These receptors were taken from a woman aged 18-29 years with alopecia areata. Some clones in this sample may be carry-over from other donors' samples.

This clonotype has ten or more counts. The CDR3 DNA follows: TGTGCCAGCAGCTACCGGACAGCCTATGGCTACACCTTC. Translation gives CASSYRTAYGYTF. The chain couples TRBV7-2 to TRBJ1-2; D is perhaps TRBD1 (6 bases). CDR3 size: 13 residues. V dropped 4 bases and J dropped 4 bases, with 10 bases sitting between them. Germline V gene sequence: CDR1 SGHTA, CDR2 FQGNSA.

V usage is TRBV6-2 or TRBV6-3 and J usage is TRBJ1-5; D is ambiguous. This CDR3 region has 11 residues. Trimming shortened V by 5 bases and J by 11 bases, and 10 bases separated the two germline ends. Germline V gene lookup returns CDR1 MNHEY and CDR2 SVGEGT. The CDR3 reads CASSPGEAQHF. Written as DNA, the CDR3 is TGTGCCAGCAGTCCCGGTGAAGCCCAGCATTTT.

There are many counts of this clonotype. The chain links TRBV11-3 to TRBJ2-3, with 10 positions matching TRBD1. With 2 bases clipped from V and 1 base from J, the junction kept 3 bases outside the gene matches. CDR1 is SGHNT and CDR2 is YENEEA in the germline V gene. This CDR3 has 16 amino acids. DNA of the CDR3: TGTGCCAGCAGCTTAAGAGGGACAGGGGGCACAGATACGCAGTATTTT. It encodes CASSLRGTGGTDTQYF.

This clonotype has at least ten counts. The CDR3 loop is CASSRRGTGIFSPLHF. As DNA, the CDR3 is TGTGCCAGCAGCCGGAGAGGGACAGGGATTTTTTCACCCCTCCACTTT. The rearrangement uses TRBV3-1 and TRBJ1-6, with 9 bases matching TRBD1. There are 16 residues in the CDR3. V gave up 4 bases and J gave up 9 bases; unmatched junction bases: 10. Germline V CDR1 and CDR2: LGHDT, YNNKEL (reference sequence). Drawing the rest from reference TRBV3-1 and TRBJ1-6, the complete variable domain is DTAVSQTPKYLVTQMGNDKSIKCEQNLGHDTMYWYKQDSKKFLKIMFSYNNKELIINETVPNRFSPKSPDKAHLNLHINSLELGDSAVYFCASSRRGTGIFSPLHFGNGTRLTVT.

The chain uses TRBV6-2 or TRBV6-3 and TRBJ1-1; no clear D gene. The CDR3 has 14 residues. The germline CDR1 and CDR2 sequences are MNHEY and SVGEGT. V lost 0 bases, J lost 6 bases, and 11 bases lay in between. The CDR3 loop reads CASSYSGVGPEAFF. For the CDR3, the DNA is TGTGCCAGCAGTTACTCTGGGGTTGGGCCTGAAGCTTTCTTT.

This clonotype was seen many times. This chain joins TRBV4-2 and TRBJ2-4; the match to TRBD2 covers 7 bases. CDR3 length equals 17 residues. The germline gives CDR1 LGHNA, CDR2 YNFKEQ. The V segment lost 1 base and the J segment 7 bases; nucleotides outside the gene matches: 13. CDR3 nucleotide sequence: TGTGCCAGCAGCCAAGGGTGGTCAGCGGGGACGGGGAACATTCAGTACTTC. It specifies CASSQGWSAGTGNIQYF.

This clonotype was recorded a few times. The V and J genes are TRBV7-2 and TRBJ2-3; D uncertain. Per the germline V gene, CDR1 is SGHTA and CDR2 is FQGNSA. The V and J ends lost 8 bases and 4 bases respectively, with 16 bases between them. The length of the CDR3 is 14 residues. The CDR3 bases are TGTGCCAGCGGCCCCCGGAGTACGGCAGATACGCAGTATTTT. Encoded protein: CASGPRSTADTQYF.

The CDR3 is CASSSFFDRSWGKTQYF. CDR3 nucleotides: TGTGCCAGCAGCTCGTTCTTCGACAGGAGCTGGGGGAAGACCCAGTACTTC. V usage is TRBV7-6 and J usage is TRBJ2-5; a possible D gene is TRBD1 (6 bases). The CDR3 is 17 amino acids. Trimming took off 4 bases at V and 6 bases at J, with 24 bases between the two ends. Germline V gene sequence: CDR1 SGHVS, CDR2 FNYEAQ.

This chain joins TRBV5-1 and TRBJ1-4, with 8 bases that match TRBD1. Unmatched junction bases numbered 4, after V lost 6 bases and J lost 3 bases. Germline V gene lookup returns CDR1 SGHRS and CDR2 YFSETQ. The CDR3 covers 14 residues. CDR3 in amino acids: CASNQGAANEKLFF. The CDR3 nucleotides are TGCGCCAGCAACCAGGGGGCTGCTAATGAAAAACTGTTTTTT. Looking up the rest from reference TRBV5-1 and TRBJ1-4 gives the full variable domain: KAGVTQTPRYLIKTRGQQVTLSCSPISGHRSVSWYQQTPGQGLQFLFEYFSETQRNKGNFPGRFSGRQFSNSRSEMNVSTLELGDSALYLCASNQGAANEKLFFGSGTQLSVL.

This clonotype came up many times. The chain uses TRBV3-1 and TRBJ2-3; D ambiguous. The CDR3 is 13 amino acids. V shed 0 bases and J shed 4 bases, with 5 bases lying between them. Germline V gene data show CDR1 as LGHDT and CDR2 as YNNKEL (reference sequence). The CDR3 loop is CASSQDWSDTQYF. The CDR3 DNA is TGTGCCAGCAGCCAAGATTGGTCAGATACGCAGTATTTT.

This clonotype was detected a few times. The chain links TRBV10-3 to TRBJ2-7; TRBD1 matches at 7 bases. CDR1 is ENHRY, CDR2 SYGVKD, per germline. J was trimmed by 2 bases and V by 2 bases; bases with no gene match: 0. The CDR3 is 13 residues long. This chain's CDR3 is CAISETGAYEQYF. Here the CDR3 DNA reads TGTGCCATCAGTGAGACAGGGGCCTACGAGCAGTACTTC.

This clonotype showed up just a few times. The chain is built from TRBV6-2 or TRBV6-3 and TRBJ2-3; 10 bases line up with TRBD1. CDR1 MNHEY and CDR2 SVGEGT come from the germline V gene. CDR3 length: 13 amino acids. J was trimmed by 9 bases and V by 7 bases; bases with no gene match: 7. The CDR3 here is CASIRDRGYTQYF. The CDR3 DNA follows: TGTGCCAGCATCCGGGACAGGGGTTACACGCAGTATTTT.

This clonotype came up a few times. This chain joins TRBV6-1 and TRBJ2-4; perhaps TRBD1 as D (5 bases). Germline CDR1 MNHNS, CDR2 SASEGT. This CDR3 region has 16 residues. V gave up 4 bases and J gave up 3 bases, with 16 bases separating them. The CDR3 DNA reads TGTGCCAGCAGTGCAGGACAACCACGTGGCAAAAACATTCAGTACTTC. Its translation: CASSAGQPRGKNIQYF.

This clonotype occurred a few times. The chain links TRBV5-4 to TRBJ2-5; tentative D call: TRBD2 (5 bases). CDR3 length equals 16 residues. V was shortened by 1 base and J by 5 bases, with 18 bases between the two germline ends. Germline-derived CDR1 and CDR2 are SGHNT and YYREEE (reference sequence). As DNA, the CDR3 is TGTGCCAGCAGCTTGCGCACATCGAGTACGGGGGAGACCCAGTACTTC. Translation: CASSLRTSSTGETQYF.

This chain uses TRBV20-1 with TRBJ2-4; D may be TRBD1 (6 bases). The CDR3 has 13 amino acids. The germline gives CDR1 DFQATT, CDR2 SNEGSKA (reference sequence). The germline V and J ends were trimmed by 7 bases and 2 bases, with 12 bases remaining between them. CDR3 coding DNA: TGCAGTGTGCAGGGGCTGACCAAAAACATTCAGTACTTC. It encodes CSVQGLTKNIQYF.

A few counts support this clonotype. This chain joins TRBV25-1 and TRBJ2-3, with 7 bases that match TRBD1. Germline V gene lookup returns CDR1 MGHDK and CDR2 SYGVNS. The V and J ends lost 5 bases and 0 bases, in that order; junction bases with no gene match: 5. CDR3 length: 15 residues. CDR3 sequence: CASSPTGLSTDTQYF. CDR3 bases: TGTGCCAGCAGTCCGACAGGGCTTAGCACAGATACGCAGTATTTT.

This clonotype was detected many times. The chain combines TRBV6-5 with TRBJ1-5, with 9 bases lining up with TRBD1. The V segment lost 2 bases and the J segment 7 bases; nucleotides outside the gene matches: 6. The germline gives CDR1 MNHEY, CDR2 SVGAGI. CDR3 length equals 15 residues. The DNA of the CDR3 is TGTGCCAGCAGTTACGGACAGGGGTTTCGGCAGCCCCAGCATTTT. Its protein is CASSYGQGFRQPQHF.

In its sample, this clonotype was seen many times. CDR3 nucleotides: TGTGCCAGCAGCCAAGGGGCGGACCCAGCCTACGAGCAGTACTTC. It yields the protein CASSQGADPAYEQYF. The chain couples TRBV4-2 to TRBJ2-7; D not resolved. This CDR3 comprises 15 residues. V shed 1 base and J shed 2 bases, with 12 bases lying between them. Germline V gene sequence: CDR1 LGHNA, CDR2 YNFKEQ.

This clonotype was observed many times. The chain joins TRBV4-2 to TRBJ1-2, with D hard to call. The germline V gene encodes CDR1 LGHNA and CDR2 YNFKEQ. Trimming removed 0 bases at V and 2 bases at J, with 4 bases between. The CDR3 covers 13 residues. The CDR3 loop reads CASSQDQNYGYTF. The CDR3 bases are TGTGCCAGCAGCCAAGATCAGAACTATGGCTACACCTTC.

A few counts support this clonotype. The V gene is TRBV20-1, the J gene TRBJ2-6; the D is unclear. V was shortened by 1 base and J by 4 bases, with 14 bases between the two germline ends. CDR1 is DFQATT and CDR2 is SNEGSKA in the germline V gene (reference sequence). The CDR3 extends over 16 amino acids. The CDR3 coding sequence is TGCAGTGCTAGAGGCGACCTCCGGCCCGGGGCCAACGTCCTGACTTTC. This encodes CSARGDLRPGANVLTF.

This clonotype was recorded at least ten times. This chain uses TRBV7-9 with TRBJ2-7; the match to TRBD2 covers 8 bases. The trim removed 5 bases at V and 1 base at J, leaving 13 bases unmatched. The germline V gene has CDR1 SEHNR and CDR2 FQNEAQ (reference sequence). The CDR3 length is 17 residues. CDR3: CASSPPAGGGPSYEQYF. DNA of the CDR3: TGTGCCAGCAGCCCACCCGCCGGGGGGGGCCCATCCTACGAGCAGTACTTC.

This clonotype was seen repeatedly, ten times or more. This chain links TRBV6-4 with TRBJ2-3; 13 positions agree with TRBD2. The CDR3 spans 16 residues. Germline V lookup: CDR1 MRHNA, CDR2 SNTAGT. Trimming cost V 5 bases and J 3 bases; bases outside gene matches: 5. The CDR3: CASSRSTSGGTDTQYF. For the CDR3, the DNA is TGTGCCAGCAGTCGATCGACTAGCGGGGGGACAGATACGCAGTATTTT.

The gene calls are TRBV12-3 or TRBV12-4 and TRBJ1-5; 7 nucleotides match TRBD1. The CDR3 runs to 15 residues. Trimming took 5 bases from V and 7 from J; bases not matched to a gene: 11. CDR3 coding DNA: TGTGCCAGCAGTGCAGGGGGATCTAGTGGCCAGCCCCAGCATTTT. This sequence encodes CASSAGGSSGQPQHF.

The sample holds a few counts of this clonotype. V gene TRBV12-3 or TRBV12-4 combines with J gene TRBJ2-1; TRBD2 aligns across 15 bases. V was pared by 5 bases and J by 4 bases, with 3 bases of the junction left unmatched. This CDR3 has 16 residues. CDR3 nucleotides: TGTGCCAGCAGTCCCGGGACTAGCGGGGGGTACAATGAGCAGTTCTTC. Translation gives CASSPGTSGGYNEQFF.

At least ten counts were recorded for this clonotype. This chain joins TRBV7-9 and TRBJ1-1; no clear D. CDR1 and CDR2 from the germline V gene are SEHNR and FQNEAQ (reference sequence). This CDR3 has 14 residues. V lost 5 bases and J lost 2, with 12 bases in between. The CDR3 spells CASSPFVANTEAFF. CDR3 bases: TGTGCCAGCAGCCCCTTTGTTGCCAACACTGAAGCTTTCTTT.

The sample holds a few counts of this clonotype. V and J are TRBV7-9 and TRBJ2-6; 9 bases line up with TRBD1. The V and J ends lost 5 bases and 2 bases, in that order; junction bases with no gene match: 10. In germline, CDR1 is SEHNR, CDR2 FQNEAQ (reference sequence). The CDR3 runs to 18 residues. The DNA of the CDR3 is TGTGCCAGCAGCGCTGGGACAGGGTCCCGAACTGGGGCCAACGTCCTGACTTTC. This sequence encodes CASSAGTGSRTGANVLTF.

The chain links TRBV28 to TRBJ2-1, with 7 bases fitting TRBD1. Germline V lookup: CDR1 MDHEN, CDR2 SYDVKM. The J segment lost 3 bases and the V segment lost 4 bases, leaving 6 bases of the junction unmatched. The CDR3 has 15 amino acids. The CDR3 here is CASSSDRESYNEQFF. The CDR3 DNA reads as TGTGCCAGCAGTTCCGACAGGGAGAGCTACAATGAGCAGTTCTTC.

This chain uses TRBV19 with TRBJ1-2; no clear D gene. The ends were cut back, 4 bases at V and 11 bases at J, with 20 bases in the middle. The CDR3 is 14 residues long. Per the germline V gene, CDR1 is LNHDA and CDR2 is SQIVND (reference sequence). The CDR3 sequence is CASSTDYSPVGYTF. The CDR3 DNA follows: TGTGCCAGTAGTACCGATTACAGCCCGGTTGGGTACACCTTC.

This clonotype was seen many times. V usage is TRBV9 and J usage is TRBJ1-1, with D possibly being TRBD1 (5 bases). The V end was cut by 1 base, the J end by 1 base, with 11 bases between. The CDR3 runs to 15 residues. Germline V gives CDR1 SGDLS, CDR2 YYNGEE. CDR3 amino acids: CASSVNPGQNTEAFF. CDR3 DNA: TGTGCCAGCAGCGTAAATCCAGGGCAGAACACTGAAGCTTTCTTT.